This T cell receptor (beta chain) was obtained from a study of post-analysis software for immune sequencing data. Study details: In terms of disease course, relapsing-remitting, secondary progressive and progressive-relapsing multiple sclerosis were included.

This clonotype has a handful of counts. The target antigen is unknown. Incorporated into the TCR beta cDNA libraries were unique molecular identifiers, which served to reduce PCR and sequencing biases. From around 0.96 to 9.9 million T cells, 500,000 or so cDNA molecules were obtained. TCRdb analysed the PCR reads with MiXCR anew, one entry per CDR3 protein. The repertoire has around 710,000 distinct CDR3 sequences, roughly 46% of them found once; the top ten carry 4.9%. The CDR3 loop spans 11 amino acids. CDR1 and CDR2 from the germline V gene are SQVTM and ANQGSEA. The V and J ends lost 7 bases and 8 bases respectively, with 12 bases between them. Study findings and constraints: Among multiple sclerosis patients, normalized Chao1 diversity was significantly below that of controls. Five or six TRBV segments, TRBV5-6, TRBV5-1 and TRBV20-1 among them, were found more frequent in patients than controls.

J is TRBJ2-1 and V is TRBV29-1; the D gene is possibly TRBD1 (5 bases). Sample: blood. The TCR originated in a girl between 10 and 17 years old with multiple sclerosis. In nucleotides, the CDR3 is TGCAGCGCCCCCTGGGGCGATGAGCAGTTCTTC. Residues: CSAPWGDEQFF.